This TCR beta chain was identified during a study of shared clonotypes between healthy human individuals. Whole-study results and caveats: Sequencing depth was expected to influence donor clonotype sharing. Generation probability values for non-shared clonotypes were lower than those for clonotypes shared by all four donors.

Comments on this clone: Its antigen is as yet unknown.

Investigators spread the genomic DNA of each subset evenly over several immunoSEQ plates. TCRdb keeps only in-frame clones here, not all; method: immunoSEQ multiplex PCR. The data contain approximately 2.5 million clones, 85% to 95% of them singletons. The receptor's source is a man aged 18 to 29 in good health. Input material: naive CD4+ T cells sorted from blood. Subset of the sample: CD45RA+ positively selected.

CDR3 protein: CASRSGGVGYTF. The CDR3 DNA is TGTGCCAGCAGGAGCGGAGGGGTGGGCTACACCTTC. The chain links TRBV6-5 to TRBJ1-2; a possible D gene is TRBD1 (5 bases). V was cut by 6 bases and J by 8 bases, with 13 bases left in between. CDR1 MNHEY and CDR2 SVGAGI come from the germline V gene. The CDR3 is 12 amino acids.